This T cell receptor beta chain came from a study of T cells in Graves' hyperthyroidism and ophthalmopathy. Study in general: Blood was drawn when the patient was first diagnosed and still untreated. General study results and limits: Blood also showed most of the thyroid clonotypes that were expanded above 0.001.

This clonotype was picked up many times. Antigen unknown. Hyperthyroidism in the patients, aged 18 to 65, was newly diagnosed and under 2 months in duration. Lactation, pregnancy, other autoimmune disease or uncontrolled infection led to exclusion of patients. The CDR3 spans 16 residues. Trimming shortened V by 6 bases and J by 3 bases, and 21 bases separated the two germline ends. CDR1 and CDR2 (germline): KGHSH, LQKENI. RNA transcripts were the template for amplifying TCR beta CDR3 regions. HTBI primers were the set used in a first-round RT-PCR of the TCR CDR3. TCRdb recomputed calls from the multiplex PCR reads with MiXCR, one row per CDR3 protein. Here the sample spans 250,000 or so distinct CDR3 sequences, less than 15% being singletons.

This sequence was found in a woman in her 40s with Graves' hyperthyroidism that later progressed to Graves' ophthalmopathy. Sequenced: blood. The chain combines TRBV18 with TRBJ2-7; either TRBD1 or TRBD2 may supply D (6 bases each). The CDR3 region is CASSPAGGGSFYEQYF. CDR3 nucleotide sequence: TGTGCCAGCTCCCCGGCCGGAGGGGGTAGTTTCTACGAGCAGTACTTC.